These 25 T cell receptor beta chains were all obtained from the same sample, sequenced in a study of shared clonotypes between healthy human individuals. Assay used: immunoSEQ multiplex PCR; TCRdb lists only in-frame clones, some missing. The table includes more than 1.2 million clones, roughly 98.5% detected once. The sample comprised naive CD4+ T cells sorted from blood. Subset given: CD45RA+ positively selected. Receptor source: a man aged 25-40 years in good health.

The chain joins TRBV6-5 to TRBJ2-3, with 7 positions matching TRBD1. Germline assignment: CDR1 MNHEY and CDR2 SVGAGI. This CDR3 is built from 14 residues. J lost 2 bases, V lost 6 bases, and 5 bases had no gene match. CDR3 nucleotide sequence: TGTGCCAGCAGGCCAGGGGGATACACAGATACGCAGTATTTT. This encodes CASRPGGYTDTQYF.

The gene calls are TRBV6-1 and TRBJ1-5; TRBD1 aligns across 9 bases. The CDR3 runs 14 residues. Germline assignment: CDR1 MNHNS and CDR2 SASEGT. V was clipped by 4 bases and J by 7 bases; unmatched bases: 5. The CDR3 nucleotides read TGTGCCAGCAGTGGGACAGGGGAGGTCCAGCCCCAGCATTTT. It yields the protein CASSGTGEVQPQHF.

The chain links TRBV6-5 to TRBJ1-2; possibly TRBD1 for D (5 bases). V was pared by 5 bases and J by 2 bases, with 9 bases between. Per germline, CDR1 MNHEY and CDR2 SVGAGI. The CDR3 spans 13 residues. The CDR3 sequence is CASSRGGNYGYTF. CDR3 DNA sequence: TGTGCCAGCAGTCGGGGGGGAAACTATGGCTACACCTTC.

The V gene is TRBV2, the J gene TRBJ2-3, with 7 bases lining up with TRBD2. Germline values: CDR1 SNHLY, CDR2 FYNNEI. This CDR3 has 15 amino acids. In nucleotides, the CDR3 is TGTGTCAAGACCGATTGGCACGGGGGGACAGATACGCAGTATTTT. Translating it yields CVKTDWHGGTDTQYF.

In this sample, this clone turned up once. The chain joins TRBV2 to TRBJ2-7; 7 bases map to TRBD1. The J segment lost 2 bases and the V segment lost 1 base, leaving 5 bases of the junction unmatched. CDR3 length: 15 residues. Germline CDR1 is SNHLY and CDR2 is FYNNEI. The chain's CDR3 is CASSEGDRDTYEQYF. The CDR3 DNA reads TGTGCCAGCAGTGAAGGTGACAGGGACACCTACGAGCAGTACTTC.

The chain is built from TRBV6-5 and TRBJ2-1; D unresolved. The CDR3 covers 12 residues. V lost 4 bases, J lost 4 bases, and 5 bases lay in between. Germline V gives CDR1 MNHEY, CDR2 SVGAGI. CDR3 protein: CASSSQYNEQFF. CDR3 DNA: TGTGCCAGCAGTTCACAATACAATGAGCAGTTCTTC.

The J gene is TRBJ1-5, the V gene TRBV11-2, with TRBD1 as a possible D gene (5 bases). In germline, CDR1 is SGHAT, CDR2 FQNNGV. The CDR3 is 16 residues long. The V end was cut by 1 base, the J end by 5 bases, with 15 bases between. The CDR3 coding sequence is TGTGCCAGCAGCTTAGGTTCACGGGACGGTGATCAGCCCCAGCATTTT. It codes for CASSLGSRDGDQPQHF.

V and J are TRBV23-1 and TRBJ2-7, with D unclear. TRBV23-1 is filed as an ORF, its function uncertain. With 0 bases removed from V and 2 bases from J, the gap between germline ends came to 11 bases. The CDR3 sequence is 15 residues long. CDR3 nucleotide sequence: TGCGCCAGCAGTCAATCGGGCTACTTCCCCTACGAGCAGTACTTC. Amino acids: CASSQSGYFPYEQYF.

This clone showed up just once. This chain uses TRBV18 with TRBJ2-1, with D possibly being TRBD2 (5 bases). CDR1 is KGHSH and CDR2 is LQKENI in the germline V gene. Trimming removed 0 bases at V and 4 bases at J, with 13 bases between. This CDR3 is built from 16 residues. The CDR3 bases are TGTGCCAGCTCACCACCGATCCGGGGTGCATACAATGAGCAGTTCTTC. It yields the protein CASSPPIRGAYNEQFF.

Of note for this clone: Other DNA sequences of this sample code for an identical CDR3. The rearrangement links TRBV2 to TRBJ1-1, with 7 bases matching TRBD1. The CDR3 is 13 amino acids. The junction had 4 bases not matched to a gene; V was cut back by 7 bases and J by 2 bases. Germline assignment: CDR1 SNHLY and CDR2 FYNNEI. In DNA form, the CDR3 reads TGTGCCAGCAAGGGGACAGCCAACACTGAAGCTTTCTTT. This codes for CASKGTANTEAFF.

The chain carries TRBV5-1 and TRBJ1-5; D remains ambiguous. Trimming stripped 0 bases from V and 6 bases from J, with 13 bases between. Germline values: CDR1 SGHRS, CDR2 YFSETQ. The CDR3 runs 15 residues. The CDR3 DNA reads as TGCGCCAGCAGCTTGGACGTGGGTGTGAGTCAGCCCCAGCATTTT. It translates to CASSLDVGVSQPQHF.

The chain couples TRBV7-2 to TRBJ1-4; D is possibly TRBD1 (5 bases). Germline V gene lookup returns CDR1 SGHTA and CDR2 FQGNSA. Deletions cut 5 bases from V and 8 bases from J, with 18 bases between. This CDR3 contains 15 residues. Here the CDR3 DNA reads TGTGCCAGCAGCCCCCGCTTGGGGGTGGGCGAAAAACTGTTTTTT. This encodes CASSPRLGVGEKLFF.

For this clone: The sample has other DNA sequences that encode this CDR3 too. This chain links TRBV19 with TRBJ2-5; a possible D gene is TRBD2 (6 bases). The germline V gene encodes CDR1 LNHDA and CDR2 SQIVND (reference sequence). The CDR3 is made up of 13 amino acids. V shed 1 base and J shed 4 bases, with 7 bases lying between them. The CDR3 nucleotides are TGTGCCAGTAGTATAGTGGGGGGAGAGACCCAGTACTTC. Translating gives CASSIVGGETQYF.

This chain uses TRBV7-9 with TRBJ2-3; TRBD2 is a possible D gene (6 bases). The CDR3 totals 13 residues. Germline V gene lookup returns CDR1 SEHNR and CDR2 FQNEAQ (reference sequence). Trimming removed 5 bases at V and 4 bases at J, with 10 bases between. CDR3: CASSHTGADTQYF. The CDR3, as DNA: TGTGCCAGCAGCCACACGGGAGCAGATACGCAGTATTTT.

The genes are TRBV6-8 and TRBJ2-3; 12 nucleotides line up with TRBD1. J lost 0 bases, V lost 4 bases, and 11 bases had no gene match. This CDR3 is built from 19 residues. Germline V gene lookup returns CDR1 MNHGY and CDR2 SAAAGT. The CDR3 DNA is TGTGCCAGCAGTTTGGGACAGGGGGCCTATCCATATAGCACAGATACGCAGTATTTT. This sequence encodes CASSLGQGAYPYSTDTQYF.

The chain is built from TRBV7-2 and TRBJ2-5; tentatively, D is TRBD1 (5 bases). The DNA matches TRBJ2-7 better at its end, which makes the J call doubtful. The CDR3 is 12 amino acids. Germline V CDR1 and CDR2: SGHTA, FQGNSA. For the CDR3, the DNA is TGTGCCAGCAGAAACGCAGGGTACGAGCAGTACTTC. Translation gives CASRNAGYEQYF.

This chain connects TRBV11-2 to TRBJ2-3; 10 nucleotides agree with TRBD2. The CDR3 extends over 19 amino acids. V dropped 6 bases and J dropped 2; count of bases not matched to a gene: 17. The germline V gene encodes CDR1 SGHAT and CDR2 FQNNGV. The DNA of the CDR3 is TGTGCCAGCAGGGGAAAGACAGAACTAGCGGGGATGAACACAGATACGCAGTATTTT. Translation: CASRGKTELAGMNTDTQYF.

In the case of this clone: The identical CDR3 is also encoded by other nucleotide sequences in the sample. The chain recombines TRBV7-9 with TRBJ2-5; D gene uncertain. Trimming took 1 base from V and 1 from J, leaving 1 base between them. The CDR3 has 12 amino acids. Per the germline V gene, CDR1 is SEHNR and CDR2 is FQNEAQ (reference sequence). CDR3 region: CASSLVQETQYF. The DNA of the CDR3 is TGTGCCAGCAGCTTAGTCCAAGAGACCCAGTACTTC.

This clone was seen just once. The chain carries TRBV7-8 and TRBJ1-2; no clear D. Trimming removed 0 bases from V and 1 base from J, with 9 bases in between. CDR1 and CDR2 from the germline V gene are SGHVS and FQNEAQ. The length of the CDR3 is 15 residues. DNA of the CDR3: TGTGCCAGCAGCTTAGCGGCGAACTTTAACTATGGCTACACCTTC. Amino acid sequence: CASSLAANFNYGYTF.

The genes are TRBV28 and TRBJ2-2, with D maybe TRBD2 (6 bases). Per germline, CDR1 MDHEN and CDR2 SYDVKM. V was trimmed by 8 bases and J by 1 base, leaving 8 bases between them. This CDR3 spans 13 amino acids. CDR3 amino acids: CASLGLNTGELFF. CDR3 sequence (DNA): TGTGCCAGCTTGGGACTGAACACCGGGGAGCTGTTTTTT.

This sequence joins TRBV28 and TRBJ2-5; 7 bases are shared with TRBD2. Per germline, CDR1 MDHEN and CDR2 SYDVKM. The CDR3 is made up of 13 amino acids. The V gene end was trimmed by 6 bases and the J gene end by 5 bases; junction bases not matched to a gene: 6. The CDR3 protein is CASRRGLSETQYF. CDR3 in DNA: TGTGCCAGCAGAAGGGGACTATCGGAGACCCAGTACTTC.

The genes are TRBV6-1 and TRBJ2-2, with 8 bases that match TRBD2. The CDR3 consists of 15 residues. V lost 5 bases and J lost 3; bases outside the gene matches: 5. Germline V gives CDR1 MNHNS, CDR2 SASEGT. The CDR3, as DNA: TGTGCCAGCAGTACCGGGACTAGGGACACCGGGGAGCTGTTTTTT. Its translation: CASSTGTRDTGELFF.

The rearrangement uses TRBV6-5 and TRBJ2-7; TRBD2 aligns across 7 bases. Germline V gives CDR1 MNHEY, CDR2 SVGAGI. The CDR3 extends over 15 amino acids. V lost 7 bases, J lost 5 bases, and 14 bases stayed unmatched. The CDR3 nucleotides are TGTGCCAGCATGGTATTGGCGGGGAGGGACCACGAGCAGTACTTC. Its translation is CASMVLAGRDHEQYF.

The gene calls are TRBV7-2 and TRBJ2-7, with 12 bases identical to TRBD2. Germline CDR1 and CDR2: SGHTA and FQGNSA. Trimming removed 5 bases from V and 7 bases from J; junction bases left unmatched: 12. The CDR3 covers 16 residues. In DNA form, the CDR3 reads TGTGCCAGCAGCCTCCTAGCGGGAGGGCTTAGTGGAGAGCAGTACTTC. Translating it yields CASSLLAGGLSGEQYF.

This clone was found once. The rearrangement joins TRBV5-8 to TRBJ2-3, with a weak D call TRBD2 (5 bases). V was clipped by 4 bases and J by 7 bases, with 16 bases between them. Germline assignment: CDR1 SGHTS and CDR2 YDEGEE. This CDR3 has 14 residues. The CDR3 DNA follows: TGTGCCAGCAGCCTACCCGGGGTTGGTTATACGCAGTATTTT. It codes for CASSLPGVGYTQYF.